A selection of T cell receptor beta chains follows, all from one sample in a study of T cell responses to AZD1222 COVID-19 vaccine. Assay used: immunoSEQ multiplex PCR; TCRdb lists only in-frame clones, some missing. The sample contains tens of thousands of clones, 80% to 90% of which appear only once. The sequences come from peripheral blood, collected 28 days after the second AZD1222 dose. These receptors came from an adult who received the AZD1222 COVID-19 vaccine. CDR3s include the opening cysteine and the closing phenylalanine or tryptophan. D genes are given only for firm matches. A row's size may be missing; if present it is once, few, many or a size class.

j_call d_call clone_size v_call cdr3_nt cdr3_aa
TRBJ2-7 . . TRBV3-1/TRBV3-2 TGTGCCAGCAGCCTCGGGAGAGGGTACGAGCAGTACTTC CASSLGRGYEQYF
TRBJ1-4 TRBD1 . TRBV19 TGTGCCAGTAGTATAGATGGGACAGAGACTAATGAAAAACTGTTTTTT CASSIDGTETNEKLFF
TRBJ2-6 . . TRBV11-2 TGTGCCAGCAGCTTATCTTATAACGTCCTGACTTTC CASSLSYNVLTF
TRBJ1-1 . . TRBV6-5 TGTGCCAGCAGTTGGGACACCCGGAACACTGAAGCTTTCTTT CASSWDTRNTEAFF
TRBJ1-5 TRBD1 few TRBV2 TGTGCCAGCATGGACAGGCTCTTTATAGAGCCCCAGCATTTT CASMDRLFIEPQHF
TRBJ2-2 . . TRBV3-1/TRBV3-2 TGTGCCAGCGGACTCCGTTACGACACCGGGGAGCTGTTTTTT CASGLRYDTGELFF
TRBJ1-1 . . TRBV7-2 TGTGCCAGCAGCTCCGACCAACCACCCACTGAAGCTTTCTTT CASSSDQPPTEAFF
TRBJ1-2 . . TRBV28 TGTGCCAGCAGATTGGGGGGGTTGGGCTACACCTTC CASRLGGLGYTF
TRBJ2-7 . . TRBV12-5 TGTGCTAGTGGCCCCGGACTGACCTACGAGCAGTACTTC CASGPGLTYEQYF
TRBJ1-1 . . TRBV12-3/TRBV12-4 TGTGCCAGCAGTTTAGGGGAAAGGACTGAAGCTTTCTTT CASSLGERTEAFF
TRBJ1-3 . . TRBV9 TGTGCCAGCAGCCGAGGGGAGGGGAGATCGGCCTCTGGAAACACCATATATTTT CASSRGEGRSASGNTIYF
TRBJ2-7 . . TRBV29-1 TGCAGCGTTGGGGGGGCAGAATCGTACGAAAGCGAGCAGTACTTC CSVGGAESYESEQYF
TRBJ2-7 TRBD2 . TRBV4-1 TGCGCCAGCAGCCCCCGGGACTATTCTTACGAGCAGTACTTC CASSPRDYSYEQYF
TRBJ2-1 TRBD2 . TRBV10-3 TGTGCCATCAGTGGGGGAGGGGCGGGAGGAAATGAGCAGTTCTTC CAISGGGAGGNEQFF
TRBJ1-1 . . TRBV15 TGTGCCACCAGCAGAGACAGGGGTTCTGAAGCTTTCTTT CATSRDRGSEAFF
TRBJ2-7 TRBD2 . TRBV19 TGTGCCAGTAGGGTGACCACTAGCGGGGGCCCCTACGAGCAGTACTTC CASRVTTSGGPYEQYF
TRBJ2-5 . . TRBV4-3 TGCGCCAGCAGCCAAGGTTTAGGGGGAGGGGAGACCCAGTACTTC CASSQGLGGGETQYF
TRBJ1-1 TRBD1 . TRBV28 TGTGCCAGCAGTTTTCCCGGGACAGGGAGGACTGAAGCTTTCTTT CASSFPGTGRTEAFF
TRBJ2-7 . few TRBV11-2 TGTGCCAGCAGCCTCAACAGGGACGACGAGCAGTACTTC CASSLNRDDEQYF
TRBJ2-5 TRBD2 . TRBV7-8 TGTGCCAGCAGCTTAGCCAACGGGAGGGCCGGTCAGACCCAGTACTTC CASSLANGRAGQTQYF
TRBJ1-5 . . TRBV29-1 TGCAGCGTTGCACAGCTGAATCAGCCCCAGCATTTT CSVAQLNQPQHF
TRBJ1-5 TRBD1 . TRBV6-2/TRBV6-3 TGTGCCAGCAGTGGAGACCCGGGACAGGGCTGGAATAGCAATCAGCCCCAGCATTTT CASSGDPGQGWNSNQPQHF
TRBJ2-5 TRBD2 . TRBV5-4 TGTGCCAGCACCTCGCGGGACCGGGACTACGACCAAGAGACCCAGTACTTC CASTSRDRDYDQETQYF
TRBJ1-2 TRBD1 once TRBV4-1 TGCGCCAGCAGCCAAGGGACAGGGGGAACCTATGGCTACACCTTC CASSQGTGGTYGYTF
TRBJ1-1 . . TRBV18 TGTGCCAGCTCACCCCGAGGAGACAAGAGCACTGAAGCTTTCTTT CASSPRGDKSTEAFF
TRBJ1-2 . . TRBV9 TGTGCCAGCAGCCCTCAGGACGGGTTC CASSPQDGF
TRBJ1-2 . . TRBV15 TGTGCCACCAGCATCTCAGAGTTCTATGGCTACACCTTC CATSISEFYGYTF
TRBJ2-7 TRBD2 . TRBV19 TGTGCCAGTAGTACTCCGGGACTAGCGGGACGGAACGAGCAGTACTTC CASSTPGLAGRNEQYF
TRBJ1-1 TRBD1 . TRBV12-3/TRBV12-4 TGTGCCAGCAGTTTCGCCGGGGACAGTGAAGCTTTCTTT CASSFAGDSEAFF
TRBJ2-7 . . TRBV29-1 TGCAGCGTTGGTCAAGACTCCTACGAGCAGTACTTC CSVGQDSYEQYF
TRBJ2-7 . once TRBV5-6 TGTGCCAGCAGCCAGGGACGGTTCTACGAGCAGTACTTC CASSQGRFYEQYF
TRBJ1-2 TRBD1 . TRBV20-1 TGCAGTGCTAGTGCCGACAGGGACCTCTATGGCTACACCTTC CSASADRDLYGYTF
TRBJ2-1 . . TRBV12-5 TGTGCTAGTGGTTTGGTACGCAGAAATGAGCAGTTCTTC CASGLVRRNEQFF
TRBJ1-1 . . TRBV27 TGTGCCAGCAGTGGAACTCGGACAGCCATGAACACTGAAGCTTTCTTT CASSGTRTAMNTEAFF
TRBJ2-1 . . TRBV6-6 TGTGCCAGCAGTTACGAGGGGGGACTCCTAAATGAGCAGTTCTTC CASSYEGGLLNEQFF
TRBJ2-5 TRBD2 . TRBV12-5 TGTGCTAGTGGTTTGGTCTATCTAGGGCGGGAGGGCCGTCGGGAGACCCAGTACTTC CASGLVYLGREGRRETQYF
TRBJ2-7 . . TRBV19 TGTGCCAGTAGTACCCGGACAGAATCCTCCGAGCAGTACTTC CASSTRTESSEQYF
TRBJ1-1 TRBD1 . TRBV5-8 TGTGCCAGCAGCCCAACTTTGGGGGGACAGGGTGTCACTGAAGCTTTCTTT CASSPTLGGQGVTEAFF
TRBJ2-5 . . TRBV6-6 TGTGCCAGCAGTTACTCGGGCGAGCAAGAGACCCAGTACTTC CASSYSGEQETQYF
TRBJ2-2 TRBD1 . TRBV18 TGTGCCAGCTCACCTCGGACAGGGGGAACCTCTACTAACACCGGGGAGCTGTTTTTT CASSPRTGGTSTNTGELFF
TRBJ2-7 . . TRBV23-1 TGCGCCAGCAGTCCCTCGGTACCCTTTCCCTACGAGCAGTACTTC CASSPSVPFPYEQYF
TRBJ2-1 . . TRBV18 TGTGCCAGCTCACCAGTGTTAGCGGATAGGGGGCAGTTCTTC CASSPVLADRGQFF
TRBJ1-1 . . TRBV24-1 TGTGCCACCAGTGATTTTGGACCCTTTAGGTTTGACACTGAAGCTTTCTTT CATSDFGPFRFDTEAFF
TRBJ1-4 TRBD1 . TRBV5-1 TGCGCCAGCAGCTTGGATGAGGGGACAGGGGAAAAACTGTTTTTT CASSLDEGTGEKLFF
TRBJ2-7 TRBD1 . TRBV2 TGTGCCAGCAAACAGGACAGGGCTAACGAGCAGTACTTC CASKQDRANEQYF
TRBJ2-7 TRBD1 . TRBV7-3 TGTGCCAGCAGCCCCGGACAGGGTAGGGAGCAGTACTTC CASSPGQGREQYF
TRBJ1-5 . . TRBV3-1/TRBV3-2 TGTGCCAGCAGCCAAGGGGTTGGACAGCCCCAGCATTTT CASSQGVGQPQHF
TRBJ2-2 . once TRBV5-8 TGTGCCAGCAGCCCCGACTTGCGGAACACCGGGGAGCTGTTTTTT CASSPDLRNTGELFF
TRBJ2-3 . . TRBV19 TGTGCCAGTAGTATTGCAGGCACAGATACGCAGTATTTT CASSIAGTDTQYF
TRBJ2-2 TRBD2 . TRBV7-9 TGTGCCAGCAGGGCCGCCGGAGCGGGAGTTTTCGGGGAGCTGTTTTTT CASRAAGAGVFGELFF
TRBJ1-4 . . TRBV12-3/TRBV12-4 TGTGCCAGCACCAAGGACCCTAATGAAAAACTGTTTTTT CASTKDPNEKLFF
TRBJ1-6 . . TRBV11-1 TGTGCCAGCAGCGTCCGACCCGGAACGAATTCACCCCTCCACTTT CASSVRPGTNSPLHF
TRBJ2-3 . . TRBV7-9 TGTGCCAGCAGCGCGCTAGGCACAGATACGCAGTATTTT CASSALGTDTQYF
TRBJ2-7 . once TRBV11-3 TGTGCCAGCAGCTCGGACAGATATAACTACGAGCAGTACTTC CASSSDRYNYEQYF
TRBJ1-2 . once TRBV11-2 TGTGCCAGCAGCTCACTCTGGCGCGGAGGAGATGGCTACACCTTC CASSSLWRGGDGYTF
TRBJ2-3 . . TRBV7-9 TGTGCCAGCAGCAGGGGGCGCGGGGTTACAGATACGCAGTATTTT CASSRGRGVTDTQYF
TRBJ2-3 . once TRBV6-5 TGTGCCAGCAGTCCAGGGGGGGGCGTAGATACGCAGTATTTT CASSPGGGVDTQYF